These 19 T cell receptor beta chains share one sample of origin, sequenced in a study of regulatory T cells in long-lasting Graves disease. Regarding time point: persistent/refractory GD, antithyroid drugs over 5 years with positive TRAb. Preparation of the TCR library used RNA extracted from PBMCs. Arm-PCR with iRepertoire HTBI primers amplified the CDR3 regions for these TCR beta libraries. TCRdb used MiXCR to reprocess the multiplex PCR reads, holding one entry per CDR3 protein. The table records 450,000 or so distinct CDR3 sequences, under 25% of them present only once. The sequences come from peripheral blood mononuclear cells (PBMCs), collected when the disease was refractory, from a patient treated with antithyroid drugs. Receptors were obtained from a female donor with Graves disease.

The table lists this clonotype with a few counts. The chain recombines TRBV6-1 with TRBJ1-3; TRBD1 aligns across 7 bases. This CDR3 spans 18 amino acids. With V trimmed by 6 bases and J by 0 bases, 14 bases remained unmatched. CDR1 is MNHNS, CDR2 SASEGT, per germline. The CDR3, as DNA: TGTGCCAGCAGACTTGGACAGGCCCCTCCGTACTCTGGAAACACCATATATTTT. Encoded protein: CASRLGQAPPYSGNTIYF.

This clonotype was observed many times. The V and J genes are TRBV5-1 and TRBJ1-2; D is possibly TRBD1 (6 bases). Trimming stripped 0 bases from V and 1 base from J, with 16 bases between. The CDR3 is made up of 17 amino acids. The germline gives CDR1 SGHRS, CDR2 YFSETQ. CDR3 in amino acids: CASSLAPSGDYNYGYTF. CDR3 coding DNA: TGCGCCAGCAGCTTGGCGCCCTCAGGGGATTATAACTATGGCTACACCTTC.

The chain employs TRBV4-1 and TRBJ1-5; D is perhaps TRBD1 (6 bases). Germline-derived CDR1 and CDR2 are MGHRA and YSYEKL. CDR3 length: 17 amino acids. Trimming removed 1 base from V and 1 base from J, with 14 bases in between. CDR3 in DNA: TGCGCCAGCAGCCAAGTTGGCAGGGGAGGGAGCAATCAGCCCCAGCATTTT. Amino acids: CASSQVGRGGSNQPQHF.

This clonotype turned up a few times. The chain recombines TRBV16 with TRBJ1-5; 10 bases align to TRBD1. This CDR3 region has 15 residues. Germline V gene lookup returns CDR1 KGHSY and CDR2 FQNENV. V lost 5 bases and J lost 4; bases outside the gene matches: 5. The DNA for the CDR3 is TGTGCCAGCAGCAGGGGACAGGGGTGGAATCAGCCCCAGCATTTT. Its protein is CASSRGQGWNQPQHF.

This clonotype was found a few times. CDR3 sequence (DNA): TGCGCCAGCAGCTTTTCAGGTTCGGCAAGAGAGGCTTTCTTT. Translation: CASSFSGSAREAFF. This rearrangement joins TRBV5-1 to TRBJ1-1; no clear D gene. Trimming removed 2 bases at V and 11 bases at J, with 19 bases between. Germline V gene sequence: CDR1 SGHRS, CDR2 YFSETQ. CDR3 size: 14 residues.

The chain employs TRBV18 and TRBJ1-5, with 9 bases aligning to TRBD1. Germline CDR1 is KGHSH and CDR2 is LQKENI. V trimming: 6 bases; J trimming: 0 bases; junction bases outside the gene matches: 3. CDR3 length: 15 amino acids. CDR3 region: CASSGDRVSNQPQHF. DNA of the CDR3: TGTGCCAGCTCCGGGGACAGGGTTAGCAATCAGCCCCAGCATTTT.

The sample holds many counts of this clonotype. The chain recombines TRBV12-3 or TRBV12-4 with TRBJ2-4; TRBD1 matches 10 bases. With V trimmed by 3 bases and J by 8 bases, 4 bases remained unmatched. The CDR3 covers 14 residues. The CDR3 DNA reads as TGTGCCAGCAGTTTGGGGACAGGGGTCCACATTCAGTACTTC. The encoded protein is CASSLGTGVHIQYF.

This clonotype was counted at least ten times. V is TRBV20-1 and J is TRBJ1-1, with D possibly being TRBD1 (5 bases). Trimming cost V 0 bases and J 0 bases, with 11 bases left between them. Germline V gene sequence: CDR1 DFQATT, CDR2 SNEGSKA (reference sequence). This CDR3 region has 15 residues. The CDR3 sequence is CSAREAGGMNTEAFF. Here the CDR3 DNA reads TGCAGTGCTAGAGAGGCGGGGGGGATGAACACTGAAGCTTTCTTT.

In its sample, this clonotype was seen a few times. V gene TRBV20-1 combines with J gene TRBJ2-5; 9 bases agree with TRBD2. Trimming at V came to 5 bases and at J to 5 bases, leaving 9 bases not matched to a gene. This CDR3 contains 14 residues. Germline loops: CDR1 DFQATT, CDR2 SNEGSKA (reference sequence). The CDR3 DNA is TGCAGTGCTGCATTTGCGGGGGGGCGTGAGACCCAGTACTTC. It encodes CSAAFAGGRETQYF.

As for this clonotype: This may be a read error, as it is one base from a much larger clone. Because it lacks the conserved phenylalanine or tryptophan at the end, this CDR3 is likely a read error. The CDR3 nucleotides read TGTGCCAGCAGCTTAGCGAACTGGGATAAAGAGACCCAGTACTCC. This sequence encodes CASSLANWDKETQYS. The V call is TRBV7-9, the J call TRBJ2-5; no firm D call. Looked up from germline, CDR1 is SEHNR and CDR2 is FQNEAQ (reference sequence). The CDR3 length is 15 residues. V lost 0 bases to trimming and J lost 3 bases, with 11 bases between them.

This clonotype was recorded many times. The V and J genes are TRBV19 and TRBJ1-5; TRBD1 matches 9 bases. CDR1 LNHDA and CDR2 SQIVND come from the germline V gene (reference sequence). The CDR3 sequence is 14 residues long. V lost 7 bases to trimming and J lost 6 bases; unmatched junction nucleotides: 7. The CDR3 DNA follows: TGTGCCAGTACAGGACAGGGGAGCCCTCAGCCCCAGCATTTT. Its protein product is CASTGQGSPQPQHF.

The CDR3 bases are TGCAGTGCTAGAGAGGGCGGGGGGGGTGAAAAACTGTTTTTT. This gives the protein CSAREGGGGEKLFF. The chain uses TRBV20-1 and TRBJ1-4; the D gene is possibly TRBD1 (5 bases). The V gene lost 0 bases and the J gene lost 7 bases, with 12 bases spanning the gap. Germline V gene data show CDR1 as DFQATT and CDR2 as SNEGSKA (reference sequence). The CDR3 is made up of 14 amino acids.

Many counts were recorded for this clonotype. V gene TRBV2 combines with J gene TRBJ1-1, with 9 bases aligning to TRBD1. V gave up 7 bases and J gave up 1 base; unmatched junction bases: 7. Germline lookup yields CDR1 SNHLY and CDR2 FYNNEI. The CDR3 runs to 15 residues. The CDR3 sequence is CASNFQGQGNTEAFF. The CDR3 DNA reads TGTGCCAGCAACTTCCAGGGACAGGGGAACACTGAAGCTTTCTTT.

This clonotype was observed a handful of times. The CDR3 DNA follows: TGTGCCAGCAGCCCCTGGACGTGGCGGGAGAGGACCCAGTACTTC. The encoded protein is CASSPWTWRERTQYF. V and J are TRBV7-2 and TRBJ2-5; 7 nucleotides line up with TRBD2. V gave up 5 bases and J gave up 7 bases; unmatched junction bases: 13. Germline CDR1 and CDR2: SGHTA and FQGNSA. The CDR3 has 15 residues.

This clonotype has only a few counts. V is TRBV7-2 and J is TRBJ1-1; 8 bases align to TRBD1. The CDR3 extends over 14 amino acids. V was pared by 6 bases and J by 8 bases, with 11 bases of the junction left unmatched. CDR1 SGHTA and CDR2 FQGNSA come from the germline V gene. CDR3 region: CASRLDRERPEAFF. Here the CDR3 DNA reads TGTGCCAGCAGGCTGGACAGGGAAAGACCCGAAGCTTTCTTT.

This clonotype was detected ten times or more. The rearrangement uses TRBV11-2 and TRBJ1-1, with D unresolved. The CDR3 extends over 14 amino acids. V lost 1 base and J lost 1, with 7 bases in between. CDR1 is SGHAT, CDR2 FQNNGV, per germline. The CDR3 reads CASSLGVQNTEAFF. For the CDR3, the DNA is TGTGCCAGCAGCTTAGGGGTACAGAACACTGAAGCTTTCTTT. The complete variable domain, with remaining parts taken from reference TRBV11-2 and TRBJ1-1, reads EAGVAQSPRYKIIEKRQSVAFWCNPISGHATLYWYQQILGQGPKLLIQFQNNGVVDDSQLPKDRFSAERLKGVDSTLKIQPAKLEDSAVYLCASSLGVQNTEAFFGQGTRLTVV.

This clonotype was picked up a small number of times. The chain joins TRBV13 to TRBJ2-7; TRBD1 aligns across 8 bases. CDR3 length: 12 residues. CDR1 is PRHDT and CDR2 is FYEKMQ in the germline V gene (reference sequence). V shed 8 bases and J 0 bases; nucleotides not matched to a gene: 0. In nucleotides, the CDR3 is TGTGCCAGCCAGGGGGCCTCCTACGAGCAGTACTTC. It translates to CASQGASYEQYF.

This clonotype has at least ten counts. V usage is TRBV28 and J usage is TRBJ1-1; 8 nucleotides agree with TRBD1. Per germline, CDR1 MDHEN and CDR2 SYDVKM. Germline trimming cut 7 bases from V and 1 base from J; bases unmatched to any gene: 5. The CDR3 runs to 14 residues. Written as DNA, the CDR3 is TGTGCCAGCAATCACAGGGGGGAGAACACTGAAGCTTTCTTT. This translates into CASNHRGENTEAFF. Based on the CDR3 plus reference TRBV28 and TRBJ1-1, the full variable domain is DVKVTQSSRYLVKRTGEKVFLECVQDMDHENMFWYRQDPGLGLRLIYFSYDVKMKEKGDIPEGYSVSREKKERFSLILESASTNQTSMYLCASNHRGENTEAFFGQGTRLTVV.

This clonotype was seen more than once but under ten times. This chain links TRBV20-1 with TRBJ1-4; D might be TRBD1 (6 bases). The germline V gene has CDR1 DFQATT and CDR2 SNEGSKA (reference sequence). The germline V and J ends were trimmed by 6 bases and 4 bases, with 18 bases remaining between them. The CDR3 contains 15 residues. Here the CDR3 reads CSANPRGLGNEKLFF. The CDR3 DNA sequence: TGCAGTGCGAATCCTCGGGGGCTGGGTAATGAAAAACTGTTTTTT.